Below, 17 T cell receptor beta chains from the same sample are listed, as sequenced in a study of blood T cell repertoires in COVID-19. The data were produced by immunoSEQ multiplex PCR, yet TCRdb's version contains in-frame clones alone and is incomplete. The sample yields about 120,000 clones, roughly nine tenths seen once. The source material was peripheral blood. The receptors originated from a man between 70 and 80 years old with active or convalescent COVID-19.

CDR3 coding DNA: TGTGCCAGCAGTTTACGGCGGGAGCTCTACAATGAGCAGTTCTTC. It translates to CASSLRRELYNEQFF. The gene calls are TRBV27 and TRBJ2-1; 7 bases align to TRBD2. This CDR3 contains 15 residues. The V segment lost 2 bases and the J segment 3 bases; nucleotides outside the gene matches: 4. Germline V gene sequence: CDR1 MNHEY, CDR2 SMNVEV (reference sequence).

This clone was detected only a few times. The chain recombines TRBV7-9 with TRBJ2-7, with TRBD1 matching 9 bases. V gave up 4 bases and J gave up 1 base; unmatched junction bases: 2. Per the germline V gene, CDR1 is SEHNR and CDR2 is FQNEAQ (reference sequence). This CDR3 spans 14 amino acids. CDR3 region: CASSYGTGSYEQYF. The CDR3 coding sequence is TGTGCCAGCAGCTACGGGACAGGGTCCTACGAGCAGTACTTC.

The CDR3 here is CASSFDRGRGYADTQYF. CDR3 bases: TGTGCCAGCAGCTTTGACAGGGGTCGGGGGTACGCAGATACGCAGTATTTT. J is TRBJ2-3 and V is TRBV7-2; 8 nucleotides align to TRBD1. The CDR3 length is 17 residues. V was pared by 3 bases and J by 4 bases, with 12 bases of the junction left unmatched. Germline-derived CDR1 and CDR2 are SGHTA and FQGNSA. Full variable domain (remainder filled in from reference TRBV7-2 and TRBJ2-3): GAGVSQSPSNKVTEKGKDVELRCDPISGHTALYWYRQSLGQGLEFLIYFQGNSAPDKSGLPSDRFSAERTGGSVSTLTIQRTQQEDSAVYLCASSFDRGRGYADTQYFGPGTRLTVL.

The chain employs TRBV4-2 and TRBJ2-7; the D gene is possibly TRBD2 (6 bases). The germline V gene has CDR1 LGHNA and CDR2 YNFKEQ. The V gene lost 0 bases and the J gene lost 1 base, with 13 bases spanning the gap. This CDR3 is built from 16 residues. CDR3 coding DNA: TGTGCCAGCAGCCAAGACCGACTTGCGGGATCCTACGAGCAGTACTTC. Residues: CASSQDRLAGSYEQYF.

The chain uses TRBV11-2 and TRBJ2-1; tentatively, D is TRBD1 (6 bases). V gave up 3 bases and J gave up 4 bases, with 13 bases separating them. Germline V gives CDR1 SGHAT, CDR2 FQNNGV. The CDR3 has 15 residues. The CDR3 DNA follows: TGTGCCAGCAGCTTTGACCTAAGGGGGTACAATGAGCAGTTCTTC. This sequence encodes CASSFDLRGYNEQFF.

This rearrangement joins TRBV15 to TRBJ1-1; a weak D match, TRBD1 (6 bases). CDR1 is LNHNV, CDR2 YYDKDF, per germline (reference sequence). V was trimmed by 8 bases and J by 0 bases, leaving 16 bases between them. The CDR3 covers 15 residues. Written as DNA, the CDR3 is TGTGCCACCCTCCAGATGGACAGAATGAACACTGAAGCTTTCTTT. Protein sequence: CATLQMDRMNTEAFF. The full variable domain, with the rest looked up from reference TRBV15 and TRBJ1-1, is DAMVIQNPRYQVTQFGKPVTLSCSQTLNHNVMYWYQQKSSQAPKLLFHYYDKDFNNEADTPDNFQSRRPNTSFCFLDIRSPGLGDTAMYLCATLQMDRMNTEAFFGQGTRLTVV.

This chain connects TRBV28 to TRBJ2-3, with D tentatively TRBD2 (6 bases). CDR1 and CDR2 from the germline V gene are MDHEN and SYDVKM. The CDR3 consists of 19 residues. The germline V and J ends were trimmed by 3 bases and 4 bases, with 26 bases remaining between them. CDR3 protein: CASSLSPPHGGWRADTQYF. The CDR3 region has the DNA TGTGCCAGCAGTTTGTCCCCCCCACACGGAGGGTGGAGGGCAGATACGCAGTATTTT.

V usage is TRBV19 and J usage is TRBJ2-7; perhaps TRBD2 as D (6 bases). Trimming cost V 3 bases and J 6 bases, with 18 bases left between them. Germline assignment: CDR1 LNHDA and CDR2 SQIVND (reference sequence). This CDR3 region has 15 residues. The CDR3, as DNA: TGTGCCAGTAGTATCCGGGGGAGACCTCCACTCGAGCAGTACTTC. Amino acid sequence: CASSIRGRPPLEQYF.

The CDR3 nucleotides are TGTGCCAGTAGTATAGGGACAGTCAACACTGAAGCTTTCTTT. It yields the protein CASSIGTVNTEAFF. This chain connects TRBV19 to TRBJ1-1; TRBD1 is a possible D gene (6 bases). CDR3 size: 14 residues. CDR1 is LNHDA and CDR2 is SQIVND in the germline V gene (reference sequence). The V end lost 1 base, the J end lost 2 bases, and 8 bases lay between the germline ends.

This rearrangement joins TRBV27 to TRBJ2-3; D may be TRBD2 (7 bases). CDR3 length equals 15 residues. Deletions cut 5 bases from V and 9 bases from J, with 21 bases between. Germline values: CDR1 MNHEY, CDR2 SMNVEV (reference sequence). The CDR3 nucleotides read TGTGCCAGCAGTCCTCAGCGGGGCGGGGGCGGAACGCAGTATTTT. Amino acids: CASSPQRGGGGTQYF.

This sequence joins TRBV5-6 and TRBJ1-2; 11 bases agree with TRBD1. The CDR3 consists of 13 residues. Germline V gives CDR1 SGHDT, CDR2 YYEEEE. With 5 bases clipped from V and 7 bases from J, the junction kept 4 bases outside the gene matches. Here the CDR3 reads CASSWDRGIGYTF. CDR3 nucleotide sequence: TGTGCCAGCAGTTGGGACAGGGGGATTGGCTACACCTTC.

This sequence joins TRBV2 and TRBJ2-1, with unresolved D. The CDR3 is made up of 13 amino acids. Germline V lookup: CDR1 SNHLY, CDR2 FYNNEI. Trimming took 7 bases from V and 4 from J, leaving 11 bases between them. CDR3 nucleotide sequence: TGTGCCAGCAAAGAAGGCAGGTACAATGAGCAGTTCTTC. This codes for CASKEGRYNEQFF.

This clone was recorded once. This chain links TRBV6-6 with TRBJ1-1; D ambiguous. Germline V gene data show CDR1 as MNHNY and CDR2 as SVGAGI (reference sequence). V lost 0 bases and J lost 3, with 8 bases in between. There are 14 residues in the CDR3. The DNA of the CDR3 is TGTGCCAGCAGTTACTCCCAGGTACACACTGAAGCTTTCTTT. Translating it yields CASSYSQVHTEAFF.

CDR3 amino acids: CASSSTAGTGYTF. The CDR3 nucleotides are TGTGCCAGCAGTTCCACGGCGGGGACCGGCTACACCTTC. This chain joins TRBV6-5 and TRBJ1-2, with D perhaps matching TRBD1 (5 bases). The length of the CDR3 is 13 residues. The germline CDR1 and CDR2 sequences are MNHEY and SVGAGI. Trimming removed 4 bases at V and 8 bases at J, with 14 bases between.

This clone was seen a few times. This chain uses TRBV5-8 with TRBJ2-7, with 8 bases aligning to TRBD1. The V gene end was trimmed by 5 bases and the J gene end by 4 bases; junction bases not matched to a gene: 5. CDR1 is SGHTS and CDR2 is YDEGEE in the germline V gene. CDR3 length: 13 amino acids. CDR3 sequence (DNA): TGTGCCAGCAGACCTACAGGGGGATACGAGCAGTACTTC. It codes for CASRPTGGYEQYF.

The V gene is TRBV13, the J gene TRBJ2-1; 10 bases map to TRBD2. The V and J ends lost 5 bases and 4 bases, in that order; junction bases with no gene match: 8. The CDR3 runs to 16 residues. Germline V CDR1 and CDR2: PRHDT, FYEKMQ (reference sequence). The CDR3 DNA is TGTGCCAGCAGCCCAGCCGGGACTAGCGTTTACAATGAGCAGTTCTTC. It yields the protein CASSPAGTSVYNEQFF. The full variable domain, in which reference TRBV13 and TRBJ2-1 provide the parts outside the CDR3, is AAGVIQSPRHLIKEKRETATLKCYPIPRHDTVYWYQQGPGQDPQFLISFYEKMQSDKGSIPDRFSAQQFSDYHSELNMSSLELGDSALYFCASSPAGTSVYNEQFFGPGTRLTVL.

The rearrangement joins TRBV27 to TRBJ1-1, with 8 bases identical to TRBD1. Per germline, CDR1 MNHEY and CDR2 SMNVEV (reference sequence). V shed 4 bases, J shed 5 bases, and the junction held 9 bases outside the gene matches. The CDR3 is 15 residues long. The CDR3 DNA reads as TGTGCCAGCAGTTCACCGGGACAGGTGAGGACTGAAGCTTTCTTT. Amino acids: CASSSPGQVRTEAFF.